This TCR beta chain emerged from a study of cytomegalovirus exposure and HLA in healthy donors. CDR3 length: 13 amino acids. Germline lookup yields CDR1 SGHRS and CDR2 YFSETQ. The junction had 8 bases not matched to a gene; V was cut back by 5 bases and J by 6 bases. 60 Vbeta and 13 Jbeta primers were used in PCR. Sequencing used immunoSEQ multiplex PCR; TCRdb keeps in-frame clones, though not all of them. Of more than 100,000 clones listed, approximately 87% are singletons. This sequence originates from a middle-aged man in good health and CMV-seronegative. The V and J genes are TRBV5-1 and TRBJ2-7; 7 bases are a match to TRBD2. Sequenced: PBMCs. Here the CDR3 reads CASRLPGGFEQYF. The CDR3 DNA reads as TGCGCCAGCAGACTCCCCGGGGGGTTCGAGCAGTACTTC.